Shown below are 30 T cell receptor beta chains from a single sample sequenced in a study of T-cell memory formation after mild COVID-19. One entry per CDR3 protein results from TCRdb running MiXCR on the 5' RACE reads. The table shows 100,000 to 150,000 distinct CDR3 sequences, with 17% occurring only once. The sequencing input was PBMCs or a T cell subset sorted from them (not recorded which). These receptors all come from a young man who had mild COVID-19 (a few samples of this study predate the infection). Cell type and time point are not known.

The chain couples TRBV7-9 to TRBJ2-5; 12 nucleotides align to TRBD1. There are 15 residues in the CDR3. J lost 5 bases, V lost 6 bases, and 7 bases had no gene match. The germline V gene encodes CDR1 SEHNR and CDR2 FQNEAQ (reference sequence). CDR3 loop: CASRTGTGGLETQYF. The CDR3 region has the DNA TGTGCCAGCAGAACAGGGACAGGGGGCCTCGAGACCCAGTACTTC.

The chain employs TRBV28 and TRBJ1-5; D not resolved. The CDR3 sequence is 18 residues long. The V gene's germline CDR1 is MDHEN and CDR2 SYDVKM. Trimming cost V 6 bases and J 1 base, with 22 bases left between them. The CDR3 nucleotides are TGTGCCAGCAGGACACAGACTAAGGTTTCTTGGAGCAATCAGCCCCAGCATTTT. Translated, it gives CASRTQTKVSWSNQPQHF.

This clonotype was recorded a few times. V and J are TRBV4-2 and TRBJ2-7, with 7 bases aligning to TRBD1. CDR1 and CDR2 from the germline V gene are LGHNA and YNFKEQ. V shed 4 bases, J shed 4 bases, and the junction held 7 bases outside the gene matches. The CDR3 is 14 amino acids. The CDR3 coding sequence is TGTGCCAGCAGCCCTGGGACAGAGCTATACGAGCAGTACTTC. Its translation: CASSPGTELYEQYF.

This sequence joins TRBV12-3 or TRBV12-4 and TRBJ1-3, with D uncertain. CDR3 length equals 14 residues. The ends were cut back, 6 bases at V and 4 bases at J, with 13 bases in the middle. The CDR3 region is CASSTVPGGNTIYF. CDR3 DNA: TGTGCCAGCAGCACCGTACCGGGGGGAAACACCATATATTTT.

The chain carries TRBV5-1 and TRBJ2-1, with no clear D. The germline V gene encodes CDR1 SGHRS and CDR2 YFSETQ. CDR3 length: 11 residues. V gave up 0 bases and J gave up 12 bases, with 7 bases separating them. Here the CDR3 reads CASSLESGQFF. CDR3 coding DNA: TGCGCCAGCAGCTTGGAATCTGGGCAGTTCTTC. The entire variable domain, with the rest obtained from reference TRBV5-1 and TRBJ2-1, is as follows: KAGVTQTPRYLIKTRGQQVTLSCSPISGHRSVSWYQQTPGQGLQFLFEYFSETQRNKGNFPGRFSGRQFSNSRSEMNVSTLELGDSALYLCASSLESGQFFGPGTRLTVL.

This clonotype has more than one count but fewer than ten. The rearrangement joins TRBV20-1 to TRBJ2-5, with TRBD2 identical over 7 bases. The V gene end was trimmed by 2 bases and the J gene end by 5 bases; junction bases not matched to a gene: 2. The germline V gene encodes CDR1 DFQATT and CDR2 SNEGSKA (reference sequence). CDR3 length: 12 amino acids. CDR3 nucleotide sequence: TGCAGTGCTAGAAAACTAGCGGAGACCCAGTACTTC. Translated, it gives CSARKLAETQYF.

This clonotype was recorded a few times. The V call is TRBV7-2, the J call TRBJ2-1; D not certain. The CDR3 is 15 amino acids. V lost 5 bases and J lost 5, with 16 bases in between. Germline CDR1 SGHTA, CDR2 FQGNSA. CDR3 loop: CASSRRQMGNNEQFF. The CDR3 DNA reads TGTGCCAGCAGCCGTCGTCAAATGGGGAACAATGAGCAGTTCTTC.

The chain uses TRBV7-9 and TRBJ1-4; 8 nucleotides line up with TRBD1. CDR3 length: 16 residues. The V gene end was trimmed by 3 bases and the J gene end by 8 bases; junction bases not matched to a gene: 11. Germline V gene lookup returns CDR1 SEHNR and CDR2 FQNEAQ (reference sequence). CDR3 DNA sequence: TGTGCCAGCAGCTTCGGGGATCGACAGGGGTACGAAAAACTGTTTTTT. Its protein is CASSFGDRQGYEKLFF.

This chain uses TRBV5-1 with TRBJ2-7; possibly TRBD1 for D (6 bases). Germline loops: CDR1 SGHRS, CDR2 YFSETQ. CDR3 size: 13 residues. Trimming left V 4 bases short and J 5 bases short, with 13 bases between. The CDR3 region is CASSIRTVDEQYF. CDR3 nucleotides: TGCGCCAGCAGCATCCGGACAGTGGACGAGCAGTACTTC.

This clonotype has more than one count but fewer than ten. The genes are TRBV5-8 and TRBJ2-2; D is ambiguous. This CDR3 region has 15 residues. The germline CDR1 and CDR2 sequences are SGHTS and YDEGEE. Trimming cost V 0 bases and J 2 bases, with 8 bases left between them. CDR3 nucleotides: TGTGCCAGCAGCTTGGGACTGTTAAACACCGGGGAGCTGTTTTTT. Encoded protein: CASSLGLLNTGELFF.

There are a few counts of this clonotype. The chain uses TRBV6-2 or TRBV6-3 and TRBJ2-1; 15 bases are a match to TRBD2. The CDR3 runs to 19 residues. Per the germline V gene, CDR1 is MNHEY and CDR2 is SVGEGT. After removal of 4 bases from V and 10 bases from J, the junction contained 17 bases not matched to a gene. This CDR3 reads CASSFPLRTSGGAGYEQFF. The CDR3, as DNA: TGTGCCAGCAGTTTCCCACTCAGGACTAGCGGGGGGGCAGGGTACGAGCAGTTCTTC.

This chain connects TRBV11-3 to TRBJ1-1; D perhaps matches TRBD1 (6 bases). Germline assignment: CDR1 SGHNT and CDR2 YENEEA. Deletions cut 4 bases from V and 5 bases from J, with 29 bases between. The CDR3 length is 19 residues. The CDR3 DNA is TGTGCCAGCAGCTCCCTAGGGGGAGGACTCTCGGGGGCTCGTACTGAAGCTTTCTTT. As protein: CASSSLGGGLSGARTEAFF.

The genes are TRBV6-2 or TRBV6-3 and TRBJ2-7; unclear D gene. V was pared by 3 bases and J by 6 bases, with 12 bases between. The CDR3 sequence is 13 residues long. Germline CDR1 MNHEY, CDR2 SVGEGT. CDR3 sequence (DNA): TGTGCCAGCAGTTATGAGGACGGATCCGAGCAGTACGTC. It encodes CASSYEDGSEQYV.

This rearrangement joins TRBV7-3 to TRBJ2-1; TRBD1 matches at 8 bases. With V trimmed by 5 bases and J by 7 bases, 10 bases remained unmatched. CDR1 and CDR2 from the germline V gene are SGHTA and FQGTGA. The CDR3 spans 15 residues. The CDR3: CASSLRQGAGNEQFF. For the CDR3, the DNA is TGTGCCAGCAGCCTGAGGCAGGGGGCAGGGAATGAGCAGTTCTTC.

A few counts support this clonotype. The gene calls are TRBV7-8 and TRBJ2-2; D perhaps matches TRBD1 (6 bases). Germline V gene lookup returns CDR1 SGHVS and CDR2 FQNEAQ. Between the trimmed V and J ends, which lost 4 bases and 5 bases, there was a span of 11 bases. CDR3 size: 14 residues. The DNA of the CDR3 is TGTGCCAGCAGCTCTACAGGGTGGACCGGGGAGCTGTTTTTT. This gives the protein CASSSTGWTGELFF. Based on the CDR3 plus reference TRBV7-8 and TRBJ2-2, the full variable domain is GAGVSQSPRYKVAKRGQDVALRCDPISGHVSLFWYQQALGQGPEFLTYFQNEAQLDKSGLPSDRFFAERPEGSVSTLKIQRTQQEDSAVYLCASSSTGWTGELFFGEGSRLTVL.

The table lists this clonotype with a few counts. This chain links TRBV18 with TRBJ2-5; D might be TRBD1 (5 bases). The CDR3 runs 14 residues. Looked up from germline, CDR1 is KGHSH and CDR2 is LQKENI. V lost 3 bases and J lost 5, with 13 bases in between. The chain's CDR3 is CASSPSDIGETQYF. CDR3 DNA: TGTGCCAGCTCACCTTCGGACATTGGGGAGACCCAGTACTTC. The full variable domain, with the rest looked up from reference TRBV18 and TRBJ2-5, is NAGVMQNPRHLVRRRGQEARLRCSPMKGHSHVYWYRQLPEEGLKFMVYLQKENIIDESGMPKERFSAEFPKEGPSILRIQQVVRGDSAAYFCASSPSDIGETQYFGPGTRLLVL.

This chain connects TRBV7-2 to TRBJ2-2; D is uncertain. Per the germline V gene, CDR1 is SGHTA and CDR2 is FQGNSA. This CDR3 has 13 amino acids. V was shortened by 1 base and J by 7 bases, with 7 bases between the two germline ends. As DNA, the CDR3 is TGTGCCAGCAGCTTAGTGGGCGGCGGGGAGCTGTTTTTT. This sequence encodes CASSLVGGGELFF.

A few counts support this clonotype. The chain couples TRBV7-3 to TRBJ2-5, with a weak D call TRBD2 (5 bases). The CDR3 spans 13 residues. Germline values: CDR1 SGHTA, CDR2 FQGTGA. V was trimmed by 5 bases and J by 5 bases, leaving 12 bases between them. CDR3 residues: CASSPDWYETQYF. The CDR3 region has the DNA TGTGCCAGCAGCCCGGACTGGTACGAGACCCAGTACTTC.

The rearrangement uses TRBV6-1 and TRBJ1-2; 10 bases agree with TRBD1. V gave up 7 bases and J gave up 4 bases; unmatched junction bases: 9. The CDR3 has 15 residues. Germline lookup yields CDR1 MNHNS and CDR2 SASEGT. The CDR3 sequence: CASTRGGQGTYGYTF. The CDR3 nucleotides read TGTGCCAGCACCCGGGGGGGACAGGGGACCTATGGCTACACCTTC.

The CDR3 spells CASSLRAGGYGYTF. For the CDR3, the DNA is TGTGCCAGCAGTTTACGGGCAGGGGGCTATGGCTACACCTTC. This chain joins TRBV12-3 or TRBV12-4 and TRBJ1-2, with TRBD1 matching 7 bases. The CDR3 consists of 14 residues. The junction had 4 bases not matched to a gene; V was cut back by 2 bases and J by 4 bases.

The chain carries TRBV30 and TRBJ2-3; 10 bases map to TRBD2. The germline CDR1 and CDR2 sequences are GTSNPN and SVGIG (reference sequence). The J segment lost 3 bases and the V segment lost 2 bases, leaving 8 bases of the junction unmatched. The CDR3 spans 16 residues. The CDR3 DNA sequence: TGTGCCTGGAGTCGAGGAGCGGGGGGGTTAACAGATACGCAGTATTTT. It specifies CAWSRGAGGLTDTQYF.

The chain has TRBV29-1 and TRBJ2-1, with D possibly TRBD2 on 5 matching bases. Germline CDR1 SQVTM, CDR2 ANQGSEA. The V end was cut by 4 bases, the J end by 11 bases, with 18 bases between. The CDR3 has 13 residues. This CDR3 is CSVGGYDLEKQFF. CDR3 nucleotide sequence: TGCAGCGTTGGAGGGTACGATTTAGAGAAGCAGTTCTTC.

The chain recombines TRBV6-6 with TRBJ1-5, with D perhaps TRBD1 (6 bases). The V end was cut by 5 bases, the J end by 6 bases, with 17 bases between. The CDR3 contains 15 residues. CDR1 is MNHNY, CDR2 SVGAGI, per germline (reference sequence). CDR3 region: CASSQGQRSGQPQHF. The CDR3 DNA reads as TGTGCCAGCAGTCAAGGACAGCGCTCTGGTCAGCCCCAGCATTTT.

This clonotype was detected many times. The CDR3 region has the DNA TGTGCCAGCAGTCGGACGGACGTGGAAGAGACCCAGTACTTC. This codes for CASSRTDVEETQYF. The chain carries TRBV2 and TRBJ2-5, with D unclear. Germline loops: CDR1 SNHLY, CDR2 FYNNEI. Trimming removed 5 bases at V and 3 bases at J, with 13 bases between. This CDR3 spans 14 amino acids. Full variable domain (remainder filled in from reference TRBV2 and TRBJ2-5): EPEVTQTPSHQVTQMGQEVILRCVPISNHLYFYWYRQILGQKVEFLVSFYNNEISEKSEIFDDQFSVERPDGSNFTLKIRSTKLEDSAMYFCASSRTDVEETQYFGPGTRLLVL.

The chain is built from TRBV12-3 or TRBV12-4 and TRBJ1-4; D gene unclear. The CDR3 runs to 17 residues. V was trimmed by 6 bases and J by 0 bases, leaving 17 bases between them. The CDR3 here is CASSRGGQSSTNEKLFF. In nucleotides, the CDR3 is TGTGCCAGCAGCCGGGGAGGGCAGTCCTCAACTAATGAAAAACTGTTTTTT.

The chain employs TRBV7-2 and TRBJ2-2, with D possibly being TRBD1 (5 bases). The germline CDR1 and CDR2 sequences are SGHTA and FQGNSA. This CDR3 contains 13 residues. V lost 6 bases and J 6 bases, leaving 11 bases between the germline ends. The CDR3 region is CASRLRASGELFF. CDR3 sequence (DNA): TGTGCCAGCAGACTCAGGGCGTCCGGGGAGCTGTTTTTT.

This clonotype has a handful of counts. CDR3: CASSLRSGQNTEAFF. The CDR3 DNA reads TGCGCCAGCAGCTTGAGGTCTGGCCAGAACACTGAAGCTTTCTTT. The rearrangement uses TRBV5-1 and TRBJ1-1; D is unclear. CDR1 is SGHRS and CDR2 is YFSETQ in the germline V gene. This CDR3 has 15 residues. With 1 base removed from V and 1 base from J, the gap between germline ends came to 11 bases.

This clonotype has only a few counts. The rearrangement joins TRBV5-6 to TRBJ2-2; 10 bases match TRBD1. After removal of 5 bases from V and 3 bases from J, the junction contained 4 bases not matched to a gene. From germline, CDR1 is SGHDT and CDR2 YYEEEE. The CDR3 consists of 15 residues. As DNA, the CDR3 is TGTGCCAGCAGGCCCGGGACAGGGGACACCGGGGAGCTGTTTTTT. The encoded protein is CASRPGTGDTGELFF.

This clonotype was observed a handful of times. The chain carries TRBV11-3 and TRBJ2-5; D is possibly TRBD2 (5 bases). The CDR3 is 13 amino acids. Trimming cost V 5 bases and J 1 base, with 8 bases left between them. The germline V gene has CDR1 SGHNT and CDR2 YENEEA. The CDR3 loop is CASSRTFQETQYF. Written as DNA, the CDR3 is TGTGCCAGCAGCAGGACTTTCCAAGAGACCCAGTACTTC.

The V and J genes are TRBV20-1 and TRBJ2-3, with TRBD2 identical over 8 bases. The CDR3 has 15 residues. The V segment lost 0 bases and the J segment 4 bases; nucleotides outside the gene matches: 6. Germline CDR1 reads DFQATT; CDR2 reads SNEGSKA (reference sequence). The CDR3 sequence: CSARDAQRGSDTQYF. The CDR3 DNA follows: TGCAGTGCTAGAGATGCCCAGCGGGGGTCAGATACGCAGTATTTT.